These 4 T cell receptor beta chains came from one sample sequenced in a study of blood T cell repertoires in COVID-19. The assay was immunoSEQ multiplex PCR, and TCRdb's table has in-frame clones only and misses some. The data contain roughly 130,000 clones, approximately 84% of them singletons. The specimen was peripheral blood. The receptors were gathered from a woman aged 25-40 years who had recovered from COVID-19.

The chain is built from TRBV5-1 and TRBJ2-3; 10 positions match TRBD2. Germline V CDR1 and CDR2: SGHRS, YFSETQ. V shed 7 bases and J 4 bases; nucleotides not matched to a gene: 9. This CDR3 is 15 amino acids long. Written as DNA, the CDR3 is TGCGCCAGCCGTCCTCTAGCGGGGGCCCCAGATACGCAGTATTTT. Encoded protein: CASRPLAGAPDTQYF.

This chain uses TRBV4-2 with TRBJ2-1; possible D gene TRBD1, 5 bases. CDR1 is LGHNA, CDR2 YNFKEQ, per germline. Trimming took off 2 bases at V and 5 bases at J, with 7 bases between the two ends. The CDR3 contains 13 residues. This CDR3 is CASSQLTDNEQFF. As DNA, the CDR3 is TGTGCCAGCAGCCAATTGACAGACAATGAGCAGTTCTTC.

The CDR3 here is CASSLLPRSGSSTGELFF. For the CDR3, the DNA is TGCGCCAGCAGCTTGCTTCCTCGTAGCGGGAGTAGCACCGGGGAGCTGTTTTTT. This chain links TRBV5-1 with TRBJ2-2; TRBD2 agrees at 9 bases. V was clipped by 1 base and J by 4 bases; unmatched bases: 11. Germline-derived CDR1 and CDR2 are SGHRS and YFSETQ. The CDR3 loop spans 18 amino acids.

The gene calls are TRBV2 and TRBJ2-1; TRBD1 aligns across 11 bases. Germline V CDR1 and CDR2: SNHLY, FYNNEI. The V gene end was trimmed by 7 bases and the J gene end by 8 bases; junction bases not matched to a gene: 10. This CDR3 comprises 15 residues. The CDR3 is CASNTGTGGEDEQFF. The CDR3 DNA follows: TGTGCCAGCAATACCGGGACAGGGGGAGAGGATGAGCAGTTCTTC.